Listed here are 11 T cell receptor beta chains from one sample, sequenced in a study of human T cells and chemical hapten exposure. Time point of the sample: patch test 2, 6 weeks after DPC sensitization. Treatment described: therapeutic diphenylcyclopropenone sensitization with weekly scalp DPC. TCRdb processed the RACE reads anew with MiXCR; each CDR3 protein has one entry. This sample has over 130,000 distinct CDR3 sequences; 12% occur once, and the top ten carry around 1.4%. This material consisted of whole blood, taken in connection with sensitization to the hapten diphenylcyclopropenone (DPC). Receptors originate from a woman between 50 and 59 years old with alopecia areata. Some clones in this sample may be carry-over from other donors' samples.

V usage is TRBV7-2 and J usage is TRBJ1-2; D unclear. Germline CDR1 SGHTA, CDR2 FQGNSA. Between the trimmed V and J ends, which lost 0 bases and 4 bases, there was a span of 15 bases. The CDR3 has 16 residues. Here the CDR3 DNA reads TGTGCCAGCAGCTTAGCGGCGAACAGTCTAGGCTATGGCTACACCTTC. This encodes CASSLAANSLGYGYTF.

At least ten counts were recorded for this clonotype. J is TRBJ1-5 and V is TRBV18; a possible D gene is TRBD1 (6 bases). The CDR3 sequence is 16 residues long. Trimming removed 3 bases at V and 5 bases at J, with 17 bases between. CDR1 KGHSH and CDR2 LQKENI come from the germline V gene. DNA for the CDR3: TGTGCCAGCTCACCCATCGGGGGCGCAAAGGATCAGCCCCAGCATTTT. Translation gives CASSPIGGAKDQPQHF.

This clonotype was counted at least ten times. The chain is built from TRBV7-6 and TRBJ1-4, with 8 bases lining up with TRBD1. CDR3 length equals 15 residues. The germline gives CDR1 SGHVS, CDR2 FNYEAQ. With V trimmed by 5 bases and J by 7 bases, 9 bases remained unmatched. CDR3 sequence: CASSPLGQALEKLFF. The DNA for the CDR3 is TGTGCCAGCAGCCCTTTGGGACAGGCGCTTGAAAAACTGTTTTTT.

The chain is built from TRBV10-3 and TRBJ2-7, with 9 bases identical to TRBD2. Germline V CDR1 and CDR2: ENHRY, SYGVKD. This CDR3 region has 17 residues. Trimming took 0 bases from V and 7 from J; bases not matched to a gene: 13. The chain's CDR3 is CAISESLAGVPRVEQYF. CDR3 sequence (DNA): TGTGCCATCAGTGAGTCATTAGCGGGAGTCCCTCGGGTGGAGCAGTACTTC.

This clonotype was counted only a few times. The chain carries TRBV16 and TRBJ1-5, with a tentative D call TRBD1 (5 bases). Germline CDR1 reads KGHSY; CDR2 reads FQNENV. This CDR3 contains 14 residues. V shed 1 base and J shed 9 bases, with 13 bases lying between them. DNA of the CDR3: TGTGCCAGCAGCCAATGGACACCCTCGGGGCCCCAGCATTTT. Translating gives CASSQWTPSGPQHF.

The gene calls are TRBV20-1 and TRBJ2-3; perhaps TRBD2 as D (6 bases). The CDR3 contains 15 residues. Deletions cut 1 base from V and 4 bases from J, with 15 bases between. Germline loops: CDR1 DFQATT, CDR2 SNEGSKA (reference sequence). DNA of the CDR3: TGCAGTGCTAGAGTCCCCGGCAGGGAGGCAGATACGCAGTATTTT. Translated: CSARVPGREADTQYF.

This clonotype was seen a few times. The rearrangement joins TRBV7-8 to TRBJ2-7; D is perhaps TRBD1 (8 bases). Trimming shortened V by 6 bases and J by 5 bases, and 23 bases separated the two germline ends. The CDR3 contains 16 residues. CDR1 and CDR2 (germline): SGHVS, FQNEAQ. This CDR3 is CASSPLAWTRGHEQYF. CDR3 in DNA: TGTGCCAGCAGTCCACTAGCGTGGACCAGGGGGCACGAGCAGTACTTC.

The chain recombines TRBV18 with TRBJ2-5; TRBD1 might be the D (6 bases). The CDR3 is 15 amino acids. From germline, CDR1 is KGHSH and CDR2 LQKENI. V was shortened by 2 bases and J by 5 bases, with 15 bases between the two germline ends. The CDR3 spells CASSPRQGLEETQYF. In nucleotides, the CDR3 is TGTGCCAGCTCACCAAGGCAGGGGCTGGAGGAGACCCAGTACTTC.

The V call is TRBV28, the J call TRBJ1-2; 9 nucleotides align to TRBD1. CDR1 MDHEN and CDR2 SYDVKM come from the germline V gene. With 6 bases clipped from V and 5 bases from J, the junction kept 4 bases outside the gene matches. The CDR3 sequence is 13 residues long. The CDR3 region is CASRSQGAYGYTF. Written as DNA, the CDR3 is TGTGCCAGCAGGTCACAGGGGGCGTATGGCTACACCTTC.

This clonotype was detected many times. This chain joins TRBV5-1 and TRBJ2-3, with 9 positions matching TRBD2. Germline loops: CDR1 SGHRS, CDR2 YFSETQ. Losses at the gene ends were 3 bases for V and 0 bases for J; bases not matched to a gene: 8. This CDR3 is 17 amino acids long. CDR3 residues: CASSSSGTSRSTDTQYF. The CDR3 nucleotides are TGCGCCAGCAGCTCTTCCGGGACTAGCAGGAGCACAGATACGCAGTATTTT.

This clonotype was counted a few times. This CDR3 reads CASSPSYPGTRQFF. The CDR3 DNA follows: TGTGCCAGCAGCCCCTCCTACCCTGGGACCCGGCAGTTCTTC. The chain employs TRBV7-6 and TRBJ2-1; D may match TRBD1 or TRBD2 (5 bases each). V lost 5 bases and J 12 bases, leaving 20 bases between the germline ends. Germline V gene sequence: CDR1 SGHVS, CDR2 FNYEAQ. This CDR3 spans 14 amino acids.